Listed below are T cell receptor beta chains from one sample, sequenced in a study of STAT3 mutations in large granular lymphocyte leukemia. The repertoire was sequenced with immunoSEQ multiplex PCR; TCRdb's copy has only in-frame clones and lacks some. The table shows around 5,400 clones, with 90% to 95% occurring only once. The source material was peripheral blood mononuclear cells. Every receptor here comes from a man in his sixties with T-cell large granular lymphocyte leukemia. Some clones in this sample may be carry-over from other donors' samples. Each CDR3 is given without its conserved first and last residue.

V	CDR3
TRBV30	AWSRDRDYEQY
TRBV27	ASSPQDSNQPQH
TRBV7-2	ASSLAAGEAETQY
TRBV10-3	ATLQGTEAF
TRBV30	AWSAGLSTETQY
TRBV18	ASSSDRASTEAF
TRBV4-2	ASSRGQVGTDTQY
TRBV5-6	ASSLSDGTVSYEQY
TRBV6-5	ASSLSLNNEQF
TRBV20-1	SATENNEQF
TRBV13	ASSNPRQGRYEQY
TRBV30	AWSAVGRNSYEQY
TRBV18	ASSPKQGFTEAF
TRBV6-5	ASSYRLAGYEQY
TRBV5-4	ASSLWTSGFTDTQY
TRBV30	AWSLAARQETQY
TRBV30	AWSVANSWSGYGYT
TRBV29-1	SVGRRERDGYT
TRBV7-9	ASSLSQSDEQF
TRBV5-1	ASSPSGAGTEAF
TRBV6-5	ASSYKGNGYT
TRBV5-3	ASDGGAGGTNEQF
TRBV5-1	ASSLAASGRWKETQY
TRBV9	ASSPRAGNNYEQY
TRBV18	ASSPRGQWHEQY
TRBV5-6	ASSFEWATSGRGYEQF
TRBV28	ASSLKGASLSTDTQY
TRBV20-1	SAVHETQY
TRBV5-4	ASSPAAGASYGYT
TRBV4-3	ASSQDRVRPEGYT
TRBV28	ASSLGAGGWSEQY
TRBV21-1	ASSARSGGANQPQH
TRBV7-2	ASSTSNTEAF